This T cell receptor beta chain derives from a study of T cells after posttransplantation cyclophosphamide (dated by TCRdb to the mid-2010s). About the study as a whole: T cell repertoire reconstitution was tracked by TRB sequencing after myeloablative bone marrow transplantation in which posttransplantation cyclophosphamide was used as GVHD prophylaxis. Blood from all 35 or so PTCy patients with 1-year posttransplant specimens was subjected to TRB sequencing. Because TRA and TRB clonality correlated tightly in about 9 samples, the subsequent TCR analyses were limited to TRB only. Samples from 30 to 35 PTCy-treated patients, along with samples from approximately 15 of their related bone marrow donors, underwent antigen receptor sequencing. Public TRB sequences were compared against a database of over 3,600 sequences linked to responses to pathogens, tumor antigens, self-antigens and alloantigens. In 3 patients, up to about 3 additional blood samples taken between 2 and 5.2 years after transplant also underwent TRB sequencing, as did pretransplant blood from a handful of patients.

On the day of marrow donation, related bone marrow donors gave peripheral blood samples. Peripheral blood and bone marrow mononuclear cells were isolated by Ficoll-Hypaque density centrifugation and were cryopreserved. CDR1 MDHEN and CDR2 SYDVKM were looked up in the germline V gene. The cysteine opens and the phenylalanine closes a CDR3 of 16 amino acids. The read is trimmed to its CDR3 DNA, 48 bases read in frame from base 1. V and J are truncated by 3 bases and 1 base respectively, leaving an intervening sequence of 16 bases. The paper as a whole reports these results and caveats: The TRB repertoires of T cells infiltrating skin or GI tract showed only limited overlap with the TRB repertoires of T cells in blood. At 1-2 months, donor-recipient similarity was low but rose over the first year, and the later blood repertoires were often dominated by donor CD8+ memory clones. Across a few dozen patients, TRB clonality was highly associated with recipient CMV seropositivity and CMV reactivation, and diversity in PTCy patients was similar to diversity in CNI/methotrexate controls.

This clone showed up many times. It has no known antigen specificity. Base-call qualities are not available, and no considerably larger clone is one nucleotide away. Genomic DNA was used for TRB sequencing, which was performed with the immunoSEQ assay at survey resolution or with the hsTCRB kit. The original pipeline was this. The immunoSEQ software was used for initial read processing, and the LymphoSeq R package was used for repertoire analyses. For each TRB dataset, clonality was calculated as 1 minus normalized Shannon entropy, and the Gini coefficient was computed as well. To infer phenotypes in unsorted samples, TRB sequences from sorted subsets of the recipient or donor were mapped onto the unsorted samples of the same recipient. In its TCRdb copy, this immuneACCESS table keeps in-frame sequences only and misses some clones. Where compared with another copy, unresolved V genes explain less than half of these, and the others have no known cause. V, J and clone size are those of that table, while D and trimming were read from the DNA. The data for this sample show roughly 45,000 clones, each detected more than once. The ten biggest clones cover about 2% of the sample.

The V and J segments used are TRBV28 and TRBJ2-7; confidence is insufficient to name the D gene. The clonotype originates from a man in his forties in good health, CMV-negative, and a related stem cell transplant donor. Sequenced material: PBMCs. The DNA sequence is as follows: TGTGCCAGCAGTTTTGTCTACGGCAGGCCTTCCTACGAGCAGTACTTC. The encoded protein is CASSFVYGRPSYEQYF.